The present T cell receptor (beta chain) was sequenced within a study of control samples from healthy donors and cancer patients (dated by TCRdb to the early 2020s). Notes on this clone: What antigen it recognizes has not been identified. Per-base quality was not reported, and no clone a single base away is much larger than it.

Libraries were built with the immunoSEQ multiplex PCR assay. TCRdb obtained this table from immuneACCESS and retained in-frame rearrangements with V and J assigned. These tables miss some clones; where compared with another copy, unresolved V genes account for less than half of the shortfall, and the remainder is unexplained. The sample includes about 150,000 clones, with roughly 92% observed a single time. In total, the top ten clones hold approximately 0.7% of the sample. The CDR3, from cysteine to phenylalanine, totals 13 residues. The retained sequence is limited to the CDR3, 39 bases, with the frame set at the first base. The germline V end is reduced by 3 bases and the J end by 5 bases; junction bases left unmatched: 4.

The specimen sequenced was blood. The chain couples TRBV12-3 or TRBV12-4 to TRBJ2-7; 7 bases in the junction line up with TRBD1. The sequence was obtained from a woman in her 30s in good health. Read as DNA, the sequence is TGTGCCAGCAGTTTCCTAGGGGGCCACGAGCAGTACTTC. This sequence encodes CASSFLGGHEQYF.